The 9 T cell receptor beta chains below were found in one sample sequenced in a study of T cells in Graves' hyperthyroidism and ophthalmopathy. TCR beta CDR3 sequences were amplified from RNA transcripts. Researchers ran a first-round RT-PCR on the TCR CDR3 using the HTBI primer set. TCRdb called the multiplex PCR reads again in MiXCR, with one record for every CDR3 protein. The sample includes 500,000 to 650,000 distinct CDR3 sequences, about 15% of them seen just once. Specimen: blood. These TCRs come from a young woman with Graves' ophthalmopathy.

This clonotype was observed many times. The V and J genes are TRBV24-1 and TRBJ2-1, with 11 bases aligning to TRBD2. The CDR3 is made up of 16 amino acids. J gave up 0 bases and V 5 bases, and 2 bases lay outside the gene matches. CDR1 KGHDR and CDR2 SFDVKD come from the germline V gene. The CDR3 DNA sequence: TGTGCCACCAGTGCGGGACTAGCGGACTCCTACAATGAGCAGTTCTTC. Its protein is CATSAGLADSYNEQFF.

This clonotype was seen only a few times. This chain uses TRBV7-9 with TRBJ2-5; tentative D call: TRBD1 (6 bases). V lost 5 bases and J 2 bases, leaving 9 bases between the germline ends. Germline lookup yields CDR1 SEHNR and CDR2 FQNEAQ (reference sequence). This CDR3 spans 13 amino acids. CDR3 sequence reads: CASSRTEQETQYF. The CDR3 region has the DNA TGTGCCAGCAGCCGGACAGAACAAGAGACCCAGTACTTC.

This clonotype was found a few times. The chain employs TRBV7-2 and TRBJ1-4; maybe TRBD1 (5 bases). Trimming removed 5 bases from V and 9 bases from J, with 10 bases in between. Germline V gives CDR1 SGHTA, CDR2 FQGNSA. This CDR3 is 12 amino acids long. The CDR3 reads CASSRGGKKLFF. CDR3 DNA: TGTGCCAGCAGCCGGGGGGGGAAAAAACTGTTTTTT. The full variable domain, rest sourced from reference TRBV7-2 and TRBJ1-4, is GAGVSQSPSNKVTEKGKDVELRCDPISGHTALYWYRQSLGQGLEFLIYFQGNSAPDKSGLPSDRFSAERTGGSVSTLTIQRTQQEDSAVYLCASSRGGKKLFFGSGTQLSVL.

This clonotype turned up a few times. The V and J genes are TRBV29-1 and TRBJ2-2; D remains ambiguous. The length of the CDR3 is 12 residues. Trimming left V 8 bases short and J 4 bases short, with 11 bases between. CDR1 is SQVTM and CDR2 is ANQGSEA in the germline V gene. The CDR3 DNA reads TGCAGCCTCAGAGACGGCACCGGGGAGCTGTTTTTT. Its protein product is CSLRDGTGELFF.

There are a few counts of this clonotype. For the CDR3, the DNA is TGTGCCAGCACCTTGGGTGGGCTGGAGCTGTTTTTT. Protein sequence: CASTLGGLELFF. The chain employs TRBV12-3 or TRBV12-4 and TRBJ2-2; D unresolved. CDR3 length equals 12 residues. V lost 7 bases and J lost 10, with 13 bases in between.

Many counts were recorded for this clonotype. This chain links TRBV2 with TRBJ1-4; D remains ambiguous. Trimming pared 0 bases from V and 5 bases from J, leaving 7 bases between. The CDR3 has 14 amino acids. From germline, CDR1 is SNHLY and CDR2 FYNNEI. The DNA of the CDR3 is TGTGCCAGCAGTGAAGCTGGGCGGAATGAAAAACTGTTTTTT. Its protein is CASSEAGRNEKLFF.

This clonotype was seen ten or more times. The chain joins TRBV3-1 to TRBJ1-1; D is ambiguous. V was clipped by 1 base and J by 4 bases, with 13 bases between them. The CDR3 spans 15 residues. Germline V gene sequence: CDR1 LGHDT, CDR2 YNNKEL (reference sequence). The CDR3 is CASSQGSPGSTEAFF. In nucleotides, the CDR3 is TGTGCCAGCAGCCAAGGGAGTCCGGGCAGCACTGAAGCTTTCTTT.

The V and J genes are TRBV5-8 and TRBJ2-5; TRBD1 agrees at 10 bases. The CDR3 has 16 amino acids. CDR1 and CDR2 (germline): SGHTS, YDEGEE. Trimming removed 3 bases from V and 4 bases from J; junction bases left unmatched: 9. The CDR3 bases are TGTGCCAGCAGCTCGACAGGGGGCTTCGAGGGAGAGACCCAGTACTTC. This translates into CASSSTGGFEGETQYF.

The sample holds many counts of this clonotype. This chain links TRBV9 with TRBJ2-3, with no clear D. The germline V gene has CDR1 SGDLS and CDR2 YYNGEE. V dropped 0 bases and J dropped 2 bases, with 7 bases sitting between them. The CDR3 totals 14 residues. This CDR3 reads CASSVGAVTDTQYF. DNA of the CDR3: TGTGCCAGCAGCGTAGGGGCGGTCACAGATACGCAGTATTTT. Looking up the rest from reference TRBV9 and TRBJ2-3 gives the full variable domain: DSGVTQTPKHLITATGQRVTLRCSPRSGDLSVYWYQQSLDQGLQFLIQYYNGEERAKGNILERFSAQQFPDLHSELNLSSLELGDSALYFCASSVGAVTDTQYFGPGTRLTVL.